Listed here is a single T cell receptor beta chain. V lost 1 base and J lost 0; bases outside the gene matches: 1. CDR1 is KGHSH, CDR2 LQKENI, per germline. The CDR3 totals 15 residues. These data originate in a study of blood T cell repertoires in COVID-19. The overall study: Whether acute or convalescent, the COVID-19 samples came from the United States, Italy and Spain. T cells, B-cell-depleted T cells, or PBMCs supplied cDNA or gDNA.

Authors' data handling: Counts of nucleated cells, estimated from reference gene primer amplification, were obtained. Profiled with immunoSEQ multiplex PCR; TCRdb holds only in-frame clones, not every one. That table furnishes V, J and clone size, whereas the DNA furnished D and trimming. The sample includes 80,000 to 100,000 clones, 70% to 85% of them seen just once. The specimen was peripheral blood. This sequence originates from a man between 65 and 79 years old with active or convalescent COVID-19. The chain carries TRBV18 and TRBJ1-1; 8 positions agree with TRBD1. In nucleotides, the CDR3 is TGTGCCAGCTCACCACAGACAGGGGTGAACACTGAAGCTTTCTTT. Translating it yields CASSPQTGVNTEAFF.